These T cell receptor beta chains were read from a single sample in a study of T cells in Graves' hyperthyroidism and ophthalmopathy. TCRdb itself ran the multiplex PCR reads through MiXCR, one entry per CDR3 protein. The table records about 360,000 distinct CDR3 sequences, roughly 13% of them present only once. Sequencing used blood. All receptors derive from a woman under 30 with Graves' hyperthyroidism. Each CDR3 is given with its conserved first and last residue. D genes are given only for firm matches. Clone size is given for some rows only: seen once, a few or many times, or a class if the clone is expanded.

size	V	D	J	length	DNA	CDR3
.	TRBV11-2	.	TRBJ1-1	13	TGTGCCAGCAGCTTAGACCGTCAGCTTAAAACAGACTTT	CASSLDRQLKTDF
.	TRBV2	TRBD2	TRBJ2-2	16	TGTGCCAGCATGGACGGGGGGGGCTGGAACACCGGGGAGCTGTTTTTT	CASMDGGGWNTGELFF
few	TRBV5-1	TRBD1	TRBJ2-5	15	TGCGCCAGCAGGAACCGGGACAGTGCCCAAGAGACCCAGTACTTC	CASRNRDSAQETQYF
many	TRBV5-1	TRBD1	TRBJ1-4	15	TGCGCCAGCAGCTTGGAAGGGACAGGGACTGAAAAACTGTTTTTT	CASSLEGTGTEKLFF
many	TRBV6-1	.	TRBJ2-7	15	TGTGCCAGCAGAAAGAATCCCCATGGGGTCTACGAGCAGTACTTC	CASRKNPHGVYEQYF
many	TRBV2	.	TRBJ1-3	12	TGTGCCAGCAGAAGTCCTGGAAACACCATATATTTT	CASRSPGNTIYF
many	TRBV28	.	TRBJ2-7	13	TGTGCCAGCAGTTTATACCTCGCGGGAGAGCAGTACTTC	CASSLYLAGEQYF
few	TRBV4-2	TRBD2	TRBJ2-1	14	TGTGCCAGCAGACGAGCGGGAGGAAACAATGAGCAGTTCTTC	CASRRAGGNNEQFF
many	TRBV20-1	.	TRBJ2-1	11	TGCAGTGGGCGGGACGACAATGAGCAGTTCTTC	CSGRDDNEQFF
.	TRBV5-1	.	TRBJ2-7	13	TGCGCCAGCAGCTGGGGGGACCACTACGAGCAGTACTTC	CASSWGDHYEQYF
many	TRBV7-9	TRBD2	TRBJ2-1	16	TGTGCCAGCAGCCTACCCGGGACTAGCGGGGGGAATGAGCAGTTCTTC	CASSLPGTSGGNEQFF
many	TRBV11-2	.	TRBJ2-1	13	TGTGCCAGCAGCTTAATACCCCCCGGTGAGCAGTTCTTC	CASSLIPPGEQFF
many	TRBV28	TRBD1	TRBJ1-2	15	TGTGCCAGCAGTTCCGATGACAGGGCTGGCTATGGCTACACCTTC	CASSSDDRAGYGYTF
many	TRBV6-2/TRBV6-3	.	TRBJ1-1	14	TGTGCCAGCAGTTACGTGACATGGAACACTGAAGCTTTCTTT	CASSYVTWNTEAFF
few	TRBV15	TRBD1	TRBJ1-4	15	TGTGCCACCAGCGTCACAGGGGAGGCATATGAAAAACTGTTTTTT	CATSVTGEAYEKLFF
many	TRBV3-1	.	TRBJ1-3	12	TGTGCCAGCGGCTCCCTTGGAAACACCATATATTTT	CASGSLGNTIYF
many	TRBV2	TRBD2	TRBJ2-1	15	TGTGCCAGCGGGACCGGGACCTCGGGGGGCAATGAGCAGTTCTTC	CASGTGTSGGNEQFF
.	TRBV20-1	.	TRBJ1-5	12	TGCAGCTCCGGCCCCAGCGATCAGCCCCAGCATTTT	CSSGPSDQPQHF
few	TRBV6-6	.	TRBJ1-1	14	TGTGCCAGCAGTTACTCGGGGCAGAACACTGAAGCTCTCTTT	CASSYSGQNTEALF
.	TRBV7-2	.	TRBJ1-2	16	TGTGCCAGCAGCTTAGTGGGGGGTGTGGTGAACTATGGCTACACCTTC	CASSLVGGVVNYGYTF
many	TRBV9	.	TRBJ1-4	15	TGTGCCAGCAGCGTAACGTCTGCGGGTATTGAAAAACTGTTTTTT	CASSVTSAGIEKLFF
many	TRBV6-1	TRBD1	TRBJ2-7	13	TGTGCCAGCAGGGGGACAGCAGACTACGAGCAGTACTTC	CASRGTADYEQYF
many	TRBV3-1	.	TRBJ2-7	13	TGTGCCAGCAGCCAAGGCGGGGCGTACGAGCAGTACTTC	CASSQGGAYEQYF
many	TRBV3-1	TRBD2	TRBJ2-2	18	TGTGCCAGCAGTCATCTAGCGGGAGACCCTATGAACACCGGGGAGCTGTTTTTT	CASSHLAGDPMNTGELFF
few	TRBV5-4	TRBD1	TRBJ2-5	16	TGTGCCAGCAGCTCCTCGACAGGGCTTCGGGCAGAGACCCAGTACTTC	CASSSSTGLRAETQYF
once	TRBV6-1	TRBD2	TRBJ2-3	14	TGTGCCAGCAGGCGGGAGGGCCCTACAGATACGCAGTATTTT	CASRREGPTDTQYF
.	TRBV5-8	.	TRBJ2-1	13	TGTGCCAGCAGCGTAAGCAGCGGCCTAGGGCAGTTCTTC	CASSVSSGLGQFF
many	TRBV5-6	.	TRBJ2-7	14	TGTGCCAGCAGCCGCGGAGACAGTACCTACGAGCAGTACTTC	CASSRGDSTYEQYF
few	TRBV5-6	.	TRBJ1-5	15	TGTGCCAGCAGCTTGGGGACAGTTAGCAATCAGCCCCAGCATTTT	CASSLGTVSNQPQHF
.	TRBV19	.	TRBJ1-1	11	TGTGCCAGTACAGGGCGAACTGAAGCTTTCTTT	CASTGRTEAFF
many	TRBV2	TRBD1	TRBJ2-7	15	TGTGCCAGCAGTGAGGCCCCGACAGGGGCGCACGAGCAGTACTTC	CASSEAPTGAHEQYF
many	TRBV11-2	.	TRBJ1-1	15	TGTGCCAGCAGCTTAGACGGACACCCGAACACTGAAGCTTTCTTT	CASSLDGHPNTEAFF
.	TRBV4-1	TRBD2	TRBJ2-3	19	TGCGCCAGCAGCCAAGATTACAGGGGACTAGCGGAAGGCACAGATACGCAGTATTTT	CASSQDYRGLAEGTDTQYF
many	TRBV6-1	TRBD1	TRBJ1-2	16	TGTGCCAGCAGGCCCTTCACAGGGGGCGGGAACTATGGCTACACCTTC	CASRPFTGGGNYGYTF
many	TRBV27	TRBD2	TRBJ2-1	14	TGTGCCAGCAGTCGCCTGGCGGGAGACCCCCTTCAGTTCTTC	CASSRLAGDPLQFF
many	TRBV4-1	.	TRBJ1-2	15	TGCGCCAGCAGCCGAGACCTTTTGGGCTACTATGGCTACACCTTC	CASSRDLLGYYGYTF
few	TRBV18	.	TRBJ2-5	18	TGTGCCAGCTCACCACCGTTGATCAACGCAGTGAGGAGCGAGACCCAGTACTTC	CASSPPLINAVRSETQYF
.	TRBV19	.	TRBJ1-1	16	TGTGCCAGTAGTATAGGCAGGTCGTGGGTGAACACTGAAGCTTTCTTT	CASSIGRSWVNTEAFF
few	TRBV3-1	.	TRBJ1-3	15	TGTGCCAGCGGCCCGGTCGGAGGCTCTGGAAACACCATATATTTT	CASGPVGGSGNTIYF
few	TRBV27	.	TRBJ2-7	13	TGTGCCAGCAGGGTACACGGGTCCTACGAGCAGTACTTC	CASRVHGSYEQYF
few	TRBV4-1	.	TRBJ2-7	15	TGCGCCAGCAGCCAAGAGACAGGGAGGACCTACGAGCAGTACTTC	CASSQETGRTYEQYF
few	TRBV20-1	TRBD2	TRBJ2-1	15	TGCAGTGCTAAAATAAGCGGGAGCTCCTACAATGAGCAGTTCTTC	CSAKISGSSYNEQFF
few	TRBV19	.	TRBJ1-2	11	TGTGCCAGTAGCCCAGGGTCCGGCTACACCTTC	CASSPGSGYTF
many	TRBV29-1	.	TRBJ2-7	12	TGCAGCGTTGAGGGCGGGGCAGCGGAGCAGTACTTC	CSVEGGAAEQYF
many	TRBV2	TRBD1	TRBJ2-4	17	TGTGCCAGCAGTGAAGCACCGGACAGGGTAGCCAAAAACATTCAGTACTTC	CASSEAPDRVAKNIQYF
.	TRBV7-9	.	TRBJ2-5	16	TGTGCCAGCAGCTTAGAAGGCGTGGGGGGCCGGGAGACCCAGTACTTC	CASSLEGVGGRETQYF
many	TRBV6-1	TRBD2	TRBJ2-1	14	TGTGCCAGCCGCCCCGGCGGGGGGGCCAATGAGCAGTTCTTC	CASRPGGGANEQFF
many	TRBV2	TRBD2	TRBJ2-5	15	TGTGCCAGCAGACCACTAGCGGAGCTCAAAGAGACCCAGTACTTC	CASRPLAELKETQYF
many	TRBV28	TRBD1	TRBJ2-3	14	TGTGCCAGCAAGGGGGACAGGATTACAGATACGCAGTATTTT	CASKGDRITDTQYF
many	TRBV5-5	.	TRBJ2-2	15	TGTGCCAGCAGCTTGGGGCAGGGGACGACCGGGGAGCTGTTTTTT	CASSLGQGTTGELFF